These 25 T cell receptor beta chains share one sample of origin, sequenced in a study of shared clonotypes between healthy human individuals. Profiled with immunoSEQ multiplex PCR; TCRdb holds only in-frame clones, not every one. The sample records roughly 700,000 clones, roughly 70% being singletons. The material sequenced was memory CD4+ T cells sorted from blood. Subset denoted: CD45RA-negative fraction. The receptors originated from a woman aged 25 to 39 in good health.

Here the CDR3 reads CASSGPSDSGNTIYF. In nucleotides, the CDR3 is TGTGCCAGCTCAGGGCCGAGTGACTCTGGAAACACCATATATTTT. The genes are TRBV18 and TRBJ1-3, with D hard to call. CDR3 length equals 15 residues. Per germline, CDR1 KGHSH and CDR2 LQKENI. V was pared by 5 bases and J by 0 bases, with 11 bases between.

The V and J genes are TRBV25-1 and TRBJ2-7; 7 bases fit TRBD1. Germline CDR1 MGHDK, CDR2 SYGVNS. CDR3 length: 15 residues. Trimming removed 3 bases from V and 4 bases from J; junction bases left unmatched: 9. In DNA, the CDR3 is TGTGCCAGCAGTGACCGGGACAGTGAAAAATACGAGCAGTACTTC. Its translation is CASSDRDSEKYEQYF.

The chain employs TRBV15 and TRBJ2-1, with 7 positions matching TRBD1. CDR1 and CDR2 (germline): LNHNV, YYDKDF (reference sequence). Losses at the gene ends were 4 bases for V and 7 bases for J; bases not matched to a gene: 13. The CDR3 consists of 16 residues. As DNA, the CDR3 is TGTGCCACCAGCAAACCGGGACAGTGGATAGTAAATGAGCAGTTCTTC. Translation: CATSKPGQWIVNEQFF.

The V and J genes are TRBV10-3 and TRBJ2-5; D possibly corresponds to TRBD1 (6 bases). CDR3 size: 14 residues. The V end lost 6 bases, the J end lost 2 bases, and 13 bases lay between the germline ends. The V gene's germline CDR1 is ENHRY and CDR2 SYGVKD. CDR3 amino acids: CAIREGQQQETQYF. CDR3 bases: TGTGCCATCAGGGAAGGACAGCAACAAGAGACCCAGTACTTC.

Only a few counts were recorded for this clone. V is TRBV11-1 and J is TRBJ1-5, with D uncertain. V was clipped by 3 bases and J by 5 bases, with 8 bases between them. The CDR3 totals 13 residues. The V gene's germline CDR1 is SGHAT and CDR2 FQDESV (reference sequence). DNA for the CDR3: TGTGCCAGCAGCTTGTCCGGGGATCAGCCCCAGCATTTT. Its translation is CASSLSGDQPQHF.

The rearrangement uses TRBV5-1 and TRBJ2-3; 9 nucleotides agree with TRBD2. J lost 3 bases, V lost 6 bases, and 5 bases had no gene match. The CDR3 is 14 amino acids. Germline V CDR1 and CDR2: SGHRS, YFSETQ. CDR3 loop: CASKLAGITDTQYF. The CDR3 DNA follows: TGCGCCAGCAAACTAGCGGGTATAACAGATACGCAGTATTTT.

V is TRBV6-5 and J is TRBJ1-2; weak D call: TRBD1 (6 bases). CDR1 MNHEY and CDR2 SVGAGI come from the germline V gene. V was pared by 5 bases and J by 8 bases, with 12 bases between. The CDR3 is 12 amino acids. The CDR3 region is CASSMTGLGYTF. For the CDR3, the DNA is TGTGCCAGCAGTATGACAGGTTTGGGCTACACCTTC.

The chain recombines TRBV30 with TRBJ1-5, with D possibly TRBD1 on 5 matching bases. The V gene lost 0 bases and the J gene lost 10 bases, with 25 bases spanning the gap. CDR3 length: 17 residues. Germline V gene sequence: CDR1 GTSNPN, CDR2 SVGIG (reference sequence). Here the CDR3 DNA reads TGTGCCTGGAGTGTAAGAAGGCCTGGCCAGGGAAATCGTCCCCAGCATTTT. Protein product: CAWSVRRPGQGNRPQHF.

J is TRBJ2-1 and V is TRBV10-3; 9 bases line up with TRBD1. The germline V gene has CDR1 ENHRY and CDR2 SYGVKD. The CDR3 is 15 residues long. V lost 5 bases, J lost 5 bases, and 7 bases stayed unmatched. The CDR3 is CAISIGTGNHNEQFF. CDR3 coding DNA: TGTGCCATCAGTATAGGGACAGGGAATCACAATGAGCAGTTCTTC.

This clone is labeled as medium-sized. Distinct nucleotide sequences in the sample also encode this CDR3. The genes are TRBV5-1 and TRBJ1-3, with TRBD1 matching over 10 bases. V shed 1 base and J 2 bases; nucleotides not matched to a gene: 3. This CDR3 has 16 amino acids. CDR1 SGHRS and CDR2 YFSETQ come from the germline V gene. The CDR3 sequence: CASSLPGTGAGNTIYF. The CDR3, as DNA: TGCGCCAGCAGCTTGCCCGGGACAGGGGCTGGAAACACCATATATTTT.

The chain uses TRBV18 and TRBJ1-1; D is ambiguous. The V gene lost 1 base and the J gene lost 1 base, with 7 bases spanning the gap. CDR1 is KGHSH and CDR2 is LQKENI in the germline V gene. The CDR3 runs to 14 residues. The CDR3 DNA follows: TGTGCCAGCTCACCACGGGCAGCGAACACTGAAGCTTTCTTT. This encodes CASSPRAANTEAFF.

The chain is built from TRBV5-1 and TRBJ2-1; D unclear. V dropped 7 bases and J dropped 7 bases, with 9 bases sitting between them. Germline CDR1 reads SGHRS; CDR2 reads YFSETQ. This CDR3 comprises 11 residues. As DNA, the CDR3 is TGCGCCAGCCAATCGAGGAATGAGCAGTTCTTC. It codes for CASQSRNEQFF.

This chain joins TRBV6-4 and TRBJ2-1; maybe TRBD2 (5 bases). CDR3 length: 14 residues. Germline values: CDR1 MRHNA, CDR2 SNTAGT. V lost 5 bases and J lost 7, with 15 bases in between. CDR3 in DNA: TGTGCCAGCAGTACTAGTTACAGTGCAAATGAGCAGTTCTTC. Amino acids: CASSTSYSANEQFF.

The genes are TRBV9 and TRBJ1-2, with D possibly matching TRBD1 (6 bases). V lost 3 bases to trimming and J lost 6 bases, with 15 bases between them. Germline values: CDR1 SGDLS, CDR2 YYNGEE. The CDR3 contains 14 residues. As DNA, the CDR3 is TGTGCCAGCAGCGGGCCAGGGGATTTTGATGGCTACACCTTC. It codes for CASSGPGDFDGYTF.

This chain joins TRBV6-5 and TRBJ1-5; no definite D call. The CDR3 length is 13 residues. The V end was cut by 5 bases, the J end by 5 bases, with 10 bases between. Germline CDR1 reads MNHEY; CDR2 reads SVGAGI. In DNA form, the CDR3 reads TGTGCCAGCAGTGGACGCCCCCATCAGCCCCAGCATTTT. The encoded protein is CASSGRPHQPQHF.

The rearrangement uses TRBV7-8 and TRBJ2-3; TRBD2 might be the D (5 bases). The CDR3 loop spans 13 amino acids. CDR1 and CDR2 (germline): SGHVS, FQNEAQ. V lost 5 bases, J lost 14 bases, and 20 bases lay in between. CDR3 coding DNA: TGTGCCAGCAGCCTAAACGGACTGGCCGCGGTGTATTTT. As protein: CASSLNGLAAVYF.

The chain is built from TRBV7-9 and TRBJ2-5; D unclear. Germline CDR1 SEHNR, CDR2 FQNEAQ (reference sequence). Trimming removed 5 bases at V and 5 bases at J, with 9 bases between. The CDR3 loop spans 12 amino acids. The CDR3 here is CASSQNWETQYF. CDR3 bases: TGTGCCAGCAGCCAAAACTGGGAGACCCAGTACTTC.

V is TRBV4-2 and J is TRBJ2-6, with D hard to call. Deletions cut 1 base from V and 0 bases from J, with 4 bases between. Germline V lookup: CDR1 LGHNA, CDR2 YNFKEQ. The length of the CDR3 is 15 residues. The CDR3 DNA follows: TGTGCCAGCAGCCAAGGGGTCTCTGGGGCCAACGTCCTGACTTTC. Translating it yields CASSQGVSGANVLTF.

As to this clone: The junction does not match germline at one end; this may be a read error. The chain is built from TRBV10-3 and TRBJ2-7; D is possibly TRBD2 (5 bases). The CDR3 totals 12 residues. CDR1 and CDR2 (germline): ENHRY, SYGVKD. The CDR3 coding sequence is TGTGCCACCGGCGCGGACTCCGACGAGCAGTACTTC. The encoded protein is CATGADSDEQYF.

This clone was seen only once. The V and J genes are TRBV2 and TRBJ1-4; no firm D call. The CDR3 has 11 residues. V lost 6 bases to trimming and J lost 11 bases, with 10 bases between them. Germline CDR1 reads SNHLY; CDR2 reads FYNNEI. This CDR3 is CASSNPGKLFF. Written as DNA, the CDR3 is TGTGCCAGCAGCAACCCGGGGAAACTGTTTTTT.

V usage is TRBV11-2 and J usage is TRBJ2-3, with TRBD2 as a possible D gene (5 bases). Germline assignment: CDR1 SGHAT and CDR2 FQNNGV. The V and J ends lost 5 bases and 10 bases respectively, with 16 bases between them. This CDR3 has 13 residues. The DNA for the CDR3 is TGTGCCAGCAGCCTTAGCGATTTGAGTCCGCAGTATTTT. Encoded protein: CASSLSDLSPQYF.

CDR3 sequence: CAIRPFTGEAFF. The CDR3 DNA follows: TGTGCCATCAGACCTTTCACAGGTGAAGCTTTCTTT. The gene calls are TRBV10-3 and TRBJ1-1; possibly TRBD1 for D (5 bases). CDR1 is ENHRY, CDR2 SYGVKD, per germline. The CDR3 is 12 amino acids. The germline V and J ends were trimmed by 6 bases and 7 bases, with 12 bases remaining between them.

The genes are TRBV2 and TRBJ1-3; TRBD1 might be the D (5 bases). Germline V CDR1 and CDR2: SNHLY, FYNNEI. V was shortened by 11 bases and J by 8 bases, with 19 bases between the two germline ends. The CDR3 is 13 amino acids. The CDR3 spells CASHVEGRYTIYF. CDR3 coding DNA: TGTGCCTCTCACGTTGAGGGGAGATACACCATATATTTT.

The CDR3 DNA sequence: TGTGCCAGCAGCCTCGAGCCGGGTTGGAACTACGAGCAGTACTTC. Translation: CASSLEPGWNYEQYF. The chain couples TRBV6-5 to TRBJ2-7; D unresolved. The CDR3 is 15 residues long. Trimming took off 6 bases at V and 3 bases at J, with 18 bases between the two ends. Germline V gene lookup returns CDR1 MNHEY and CDR2 SVGAGI.

The genes are TRBV28 and TRBJ2-5, with D unresolved. V lost 6 bases and J lost 7, with 21 bases in between. CDR1 MDHEN and CDR2 SYDVKM come from the germline V gene. This CDR3 is 15 amino acids long. The chain's CDR3 is CASRRGFTSLSTQYF. The CDR3 region has the DNA TGTGCCAGCAGACGAGGATTCACGTCGCTTTCGACCCAGTACTTC.